This entry lists 18 T cell receptor beta chains sequenced from one sample in a study of T-cell memory formation after mild COVID-19. TCRdb recomputed calls from the 5' RACE reads with MiXCR, one row per CDR3 protein. This sample has 55,000 to 75,000 distinct CDR3 sequences; about a quarter occur once, and the top ten carry 35% to 45%. Sequenced: PBMCs or a T cell subset sorted from them (not recorded which). The receptors shown here come from a man aged 18 to 29 who had mild COVID-19 (a few samples of this study predate the infection). Cell type and time point are not known.

For the CDR3, the DNA is TGCAGTGCTCCCAGACCGGGTACCGGGGCCAACGTCCTGACTTTC. Protein: CSAPRPGTGANVLTF. V is TRBV20-1 and J is TRBJ2-6; D uncertain. Trimming stripped 5 bases from V and 4 bases from J, with 15 bases between. CDR3 length equals 15 residues. Germline V CDR1 and CDR2: DFQATT, SNEGSKA (reference sequence).

A few counts support this clonotype. The chain has TRBV7-8 and TRBJ2-7; 10 positions agree with TRBD2. Trimming removed 5 bases from V and 1 base from J; junction bases left unmatched: 5. This CDR3 has 15 amino acids. Germline CDR1 reads SGHVS; CDR2 reads FQNEAQ. CDR3 loop: CASSPIAGGSYEQYF. CDR3 DNA sequence: TGTGCCAGCAGCCCTATAGCGGGGGGTTCCTACGAGCAGTACTTC.

In its sample, this clonotype was seen a few times. The chain links TRBV20-1 to TRBJ2-7; the D gene could be TRBD1 or TRBD2 (5 bases each). Germline CDR1 DFQATT, CDR2 SNEGSKA (reference sequence). CDR3 size: 12 residues. V shed 3 bases and J shed 6 bases, with 12 bases lying between them. CDR3 in DNA: TGCAGTGCTAGTGAGGGGTCTCCCGAGCAGTACGTC. This translates into CSASEGSPEQYV.

The chain employs TRBV6-2 or TRBV6-3 and TRBJ2-7; D is ambiguous. Germline lookup yields CDR1 MNHEY and CDR2 SVGEGT. This CDR3 contains 12 residues. V was cut by 5 bases and J by 4 bases, with 9 bases left in between. The CDR3: CASSVSLYEQYF. CDR3 in DNA: TGTGCCAGCAGTGTAAGCCTTTACGAGCAGTACTTC.

The chain links TRBV20-1 to TRBJ2-1; D might be TRBD2 (7 bases). The CDR3 is made up of 15 amino acids. The V gene's germline CDR1 is DFQATT and CDR2 SNEGSKA (reference sequence). V gave up 0 bases and J gave up 4 bases, with 13 bases separating them. For the CDR3, the DNA is TGCAGTGCTAGAGAGGGGGGGCAAGCGTACAATGAGCAGTTCTTC. Amino acids: CSAREGGQAYNEQFF.

The rearrangement joins TRBV3-1 to TRBJ1-3; D gene uncertain. V dropped 0 bases and J dropped 3 bases, with 12 bases sitting between them. The CDR3 runs to 16 residues. Per the germline V gene, CDR1 is LGHDT and CDR2 is YNNKEL (reference sequence). CDR3 sequence: CASSQDPARSGNTIYF. CDR3 coding DNA: TGTGCCAGCAGCCAAGATCCCGCTAGAAGTGGAAACACCATATATTTT.

This chain connects TRBV20-1 to TRBJ2-5; D is unresolved. This CDR3 spans 12 amino acids. From germline, CDR1 is DFQATT and CDR2 SNEGSKA (reference sequence). Trimming stripped 5 bases from V and 3 bases from J, with 10 bases between. CDR3 in amino acids: CSAGKFEETQYF. The CDR3, as DNA: TGCAGTGCTGGAAAGTTCGAAGAGACCCAGTACTTC.

This clonotype was observed a handful of times. The chain has TRBV20-1 and TRBJ2-7, with D unclear. V lost 0 bases, J lost 1 base, and 7 bases lay in between. Germline V gives CDR1 DFQATT, CDR2 SNEGSKA (reference sequence). The CDR3 is 13 residues long. This chain's CDR3 is CSARDDKSYEQYF. The CDR3 coding sequence is TGCAGTGCTAGAGATGACAAGTCCTACGAGCAGTACTTC.

This clonotype was picked up a small number of times. V is TRBV24-1 and J is TRBJ1-5; TRBD1 might be the D (6 bases). The CDR3 covers 14 residues. Trimming cost V 4 bases and J 4 bases, with 10 bases left between them. Germline loops: CDR1 KGHDR, CDR2 SFDVKD. The CDR3 region has the DNA TGTGCCACCAGTGACGGGACACTGAATCAGCCCCAGCATTTT. Protein sequence: CATSDGTLNQPQHF.

The chain recombines TRBV29-1 with TRBJ2-2; TRBD2 might be the D (5 bases). V gave up 3 bases and J gave up 1 base, with 6 bases separating them. This CDR3 region has 13 residues. CDR1 SQVTM and CDR2 ANQGSEA come from the germline V gene. The CDR3 DNA is TGCAGCGTTGAGGGGAGGAACACCGGGGAGCTGTTTTTT. Translating gives CSVEGRNTGELFF.

This sequence joins TRBV28 and TRBJ1-3; unclear D gene. V dropped 3 bases and J dropped 5 bases, with 14 bases sitting between them. Germline CDR1 and CDR2: MDHEN and SYDVKM. CDR3 length equals 15 residues. The CDR3 DNA reads TGTGCCAGCAGTTTCTTTAGAGTACGAAGAAACACCATATATTTT. Amino acids: CASSFFRVRRNTIYF.

There are a few counts of this clonotype. This chain uses TRBV11-2 with TRBJ2-3; tentative D call: TRBD1 (5 bases). The germline CDR1 and CDR2 sequences are SGHAT and FQNNGV. The CDR3 consists of 13 residues. Trimming stripped 5 bases from V and 6 bases from J, with 12 bases between. In nucleotides, the CDR3 is TGTGCCAGCAGCGACAGCCATGTGGATACGCAGTATTTT. This codes for CASSDSHVDTQYF.

This clonotype was counted a few times. The chain employs TRBV27 and TRBJ2-1, with TRBD2 matching 11 bases. Per germline, CDR1 MNHEY and CDR2 SMNVEV (reference sequence). Trimming cost V 8 bases and J 7 bases; bases outside gene matches: 7. The CDR3 sequence is 14 residues long. The CDR3 coding sequence is TGTGCCAGCTCCGGGACTAGCGGAAGGAATGAGCAGTTCTTC. Its translation: CASSGTSGRNEQFF.

This clonotype came up many times. V is TRBV6-1 and J is TRBJ2-1; 9 positions agree with TRBD2. Per germline, CDR1 MNHNS and CDR2 SASEGT. V trimming: 2 bases; J trimming: 9 bases; junction bases outside the gene matches: 8. The CDR3 has 15 amino acids. The CDR3: CASSEQAGGPSEQFF. For the CDR3, the DNA is TGTGCCAGCAGTGAACAGGCGGGGGGGCCGAGTGAGCAGTTCTTC.

CDR3 DNA sequence: TGCGCCACCCAGAGGGTCGGCGACAACACTGAAGCTTTCTTT. The encoded protein is CATQRVGDNTEAFF. The chain carries TRBV5-1 and TRBJ1-1; D remains unclear. The ends were cut back, 9 bases at V and 2 bases at J, with 17 bases in the middle. Germline lookup yields CDR1 SGHRS and CDR2 YFSETQ. CDR3 length: 14 residues.

The genes are TRBV19 and TRBJ1-5; D uncertain. In germline, CDR1 is LNHDA, CDR2 SQIVND (reference sequence). CDR3 size: 15 residues. The V gene lost 6 bases and the J gene lost 0 bases, with 12 bases spanning the gap. The CDR3 nucleotides are TGTGCCAGTAGACCGGACGCTTATAGCAATCAGCCCCAGCATTTT. Protein product: CASRPDAYSNQPQHF.

This clonotype was observed a handful of times. The chain is built from TRBV5-6 and TRBJ2-5; 8 bases line up with TRBD2. Germline V gene data show CDR1 as SGHDT and CDR2 as YYEEEE. The CDR3 is 14 residues long. Losses at the gene ends were 4 bases for V and 2 bases for J; bases not matched to a gene: 4. The CDR3 reads CASSLRGDQETQYF. The DNA for the CDR3 is TGTGCCAGCAGCCTGCGGGGGGATCAAGAGACCCAGTACTTC.

The sample holds a few counts of this clonotype. The chain employs TRBV4-3 and TRBJ2-7; D call uncertain. Germline CDR1 and CDR2: LGHNA and YSLEER. V was pared by 4 bases and J by 2 bases, with 12 bases between. CDR3 size: 14 residues. CDR3 amino acids: CASSPRHPTYEQYF. In DNA, the CDR3 is TGCGCCAGCAGCCCGCGGCACCCGACCTACGAGCAGTACTTC.